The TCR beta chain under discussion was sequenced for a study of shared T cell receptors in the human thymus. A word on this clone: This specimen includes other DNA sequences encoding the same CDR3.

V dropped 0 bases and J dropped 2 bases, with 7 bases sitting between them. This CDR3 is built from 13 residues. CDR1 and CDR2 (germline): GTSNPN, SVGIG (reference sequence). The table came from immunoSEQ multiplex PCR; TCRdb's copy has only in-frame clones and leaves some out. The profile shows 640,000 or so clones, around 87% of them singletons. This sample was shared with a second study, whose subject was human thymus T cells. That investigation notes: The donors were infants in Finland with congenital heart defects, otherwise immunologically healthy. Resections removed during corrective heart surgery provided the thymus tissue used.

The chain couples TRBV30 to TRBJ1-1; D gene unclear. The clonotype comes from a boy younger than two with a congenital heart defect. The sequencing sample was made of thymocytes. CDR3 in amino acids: CAWSVRGNTEAFF. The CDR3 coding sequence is TGTGCCTGGAGTGTACGAGGAAACACTGAAGCTTTCTTT.